The 27 T cell receptor beta chains in this list originate from one sample, sequenced in a study of blood T cells in healthy people across ages. A second PCR of roughly 7 to 11 cycles used a sample-barcoded 5' primer and a J-beta primer mix. TCRdb re-called the 5' RACE reads through MiXCR, storing one row per CDR3 protein. The sample lists 550,000 to 800,000 distinct CDR3 sequences; roughly 21% were seen once. The material sequenced was blood. Receptors originate from a man between 65 and 85 years old in good health.

The CDR3 DNA sequence: TGTGCCAGCAGTTATCGACAGGGATTTGAAAAACTGTTTTTT. Protein sequence: CASSYRQGFEKLFF. The chain employs TRBV6-5 and TRBJ1-4, with 7 bases identical to TRBD1. The trim removed 3 bases at V and 7 bases at J, leaving 5 bases unmatched. This CDR3 comprises 14 residues. Germline CDR1 MNHEY, CDR2 SVGAGI.

The rearrangement links TRBV20-1 to TRBJ2-5; 13 bases map to TRBD2. The germline V gene encodes CDR1 DFQATT and CDR2 SNEGSKA (reference sequence). With V trimmed by 3 bases and J by 5 bases, 6 bases remained unmatched. The CDR3 runs to 15 residues. CDR3 amino acids: CSASGLAGARETQYF. CDR3 nucleotides: TGCAGTGCTAGCGGACTAGCGGGAGCTCGGGAGACCCAGTACTTC.

The chain links TRBV6-1 to TRBJ2-1; the match to TRBD2 covers 8 bases. V shed 5 bases, J shed 0 bases, and the junction held 12 bases outside the gene matches. The CDR3 is made up of 18 amino acids. Germline CDR1 reads MNHNS; CDR2 reads SASEGT. The CDR3 DNA reads as TGTGCCAGCAGTCTCCGACAGTCCGGGACTAGCTCCTACAATGAGCAGTTCTTC. It codes for CASSLRQSGTSSYNEQFF.

This clonotype has just a few counts. The chain carries TRBV29-1 and TRBJ2-7; a possible D gene is TRBD2 (6 bases). This CDR3 comprises 14 residues. Trimming stripped 0 bases from V and 0 bases from J, with 9 bases between. Looked up from germline, CDR1 is SQVTM and CDR2 is ANQGSEA. DNA of the CDR3: TGCAGCGTTGAAGAAGGGGACTCCTCCTACGAGCAGTACTTC. Amino acids: CSVEEGDSSYEQYF.

This chain links TRBV7-8 with TRBJ2-3; D may be TRBD2 (5 bases). The CDR3 length is 15 residues. The V end lost 0 bases, the J end lost 0 bases, and 7 bases lay between the germline ends. Per the germline V gene, CDR1 is SGHVS and CDR2 is FQNEAQ. This CDR3 is CASSLAGDSTDTQYF. As DNA, the CDR3 is TGTGCCAGCAGCTTAGCCGGGGATAGCACAGATACGCAGTATTTT.

This clonotype was counted at least ten times. V gene TRBV2 combines with J gene TRBJ2-5, with 7 bases aligning to TRBD1. Germline CDR1 reads SNHLY; CDR2 reads FYNNEI. This CDR3 is built from 15 residues. The V gene end was trimmed by 10 bases and the J gene end by 4 bases; junction bases not matched to a gene: 15. In DNA form, the CDR3 reads TGTGCCACCCTTAAGGGGGCAGGACGCCTAGAGACCCAGTACTTC. Its protein is CATLKGAGRLETQYF.

This sequence joins TRBV20-1 and TRBJ2-5; TRBD2 is a possible D gene (6 bases). The V gene's germline CDR1 is DFQATT and CDR2 SNEGSKA (reference sequence). This CDR3 comprises 16 residues. Trimming removed 0 bases at V and 3 bases at J, with 17 bases between. The CDR3 region has the DNA TGCAGTGCTAGAGAAGACTTAGCGGTAGCAGAAGAGACCCAGTACTTC. It yields the protein CSAREDLAVAEETQYF.

This clonotype was detected ten times or more. The rearrangement links TRBV4-1 to TRBJ2-1; D perhaps matches TRBD1 (5 bases). V gave up 6 bases and J gave up 0 bases, with 9 bases separating them. Germline lookup yields CDR1 MGHRA and CDR2 YSYEKL. The CDR3 contains 14 residues. CDR3 in amino acids: CASRRQSSYNEQFF. CDR3 nucleotide sequence: TGCGCCAGCAGGCGACAGAGCTCCTACAATGAGCAGTTCTTC.

The chain carries TRBV29-1 and TRBJ2-7; 7 bases align to TRBD1. CDR1 and CDR2 from the germline V gene are SQVTM and ANQGSEA. The CDR3 is made up of 11 amino acids. V was clipped by 7 bases and J by 6 bases; unmatched bases: 6. CDR3 nucleotides: TGCAGCGGCAAGACAGGGTTCGAGCAGTACTTC. Encoded protein: CSGKTGFEQYF.

The chain is built from TRBV6-1 and TRBJ2-6; possibly TRBD2 for D (5 bases). The V gene lost 6 bases and the J gene lost 0 bases, with 12 bases spanning the gap. This CDR3 region has 16 residues. CDR1 is MNHNS, CDR2 SASEGT, per germline. In nucleotides, the CDR3 is TGTGCCAGCAGCCGACCCACTAGCTCTGGGGCCAACGTCCTGACTTTC. As protein: CASSRPTSSGANVLTF.

This clonotype was detected ten times or more. The chain recombines TRBV27 with TRBJ2-1; tentatively, D is TRBD2 (6 bases). Trimming pared 5 bases from V and 2 bases from J, leaving 10 bases between. The CDR3 has 14 amino acids. Germline loops: CDR1 MNHEY, CDR2 SMNVEV (reference sequence). The CDR3 nucleotides read TGTGCCAGCAGTCCGGGGGACGCCTACAATGAGCAGTTCTTC. Protein product: CASSPGDAYNEQFF.

By its share, this clonotype is medium-sized (0.01 to 0.1%). The V call is TRBV27, the J call TRBJ2-7; D might be TRBD2 (5 bases). V was shortened by 0 bases and J by 6 bases, with 12 bases between the two germline ends. This CDR3 spans 14 amino acids. Germline V gene sequence: CDR1 MNHEY, CDR2 SMNVEV (reference sequence). The CDR3: CASSLSRDLGEQYF. The DNA for the CDR3 is TGTGCCAGCAGTTTATCTCGGGATCTTGGCGAGCAGTACTTC.

This chain joins TRBV28 and TRBJ2-5; tentatively, D is TRBD1 (6 bases). Germline assignment: CDR1 MDHEN and CDR2 SYDVKM. The length of the CDR3 is 11 residues. Trimming took 5 bases from V and 11 from J, leaving 12 bases between them. The CDR3 loop is CASSPRDKQYF. DNA for the CDR3: TGTGCCAGCAGTCCACGGGACAAGCAGTACTTC.

V is TRBV6-2 or TRBV6-3 and J is TRBJ2-1; 10 bases match TRBD2. Germline V CDR1 and CDR2: MNHEY, SVGEGT. V dropped 7 bases and J dropped 7; count of bases not matched to a gene: 4. The CDR3 runs to 13 residues. CDR3 sequence reads: CASILAGDNEQFF. CDR3 bases: TGTGCCAGCATCCTAGCGGGAGATAATGAGCAGTTCTTC.

The chain joins TRBV20-1 to TRBJ2-7; D is perhaps TRBD1 or TRBD2 (5 bases each). The length of the CDR3 is 13 residues. V lost 0 bases and J lost 6, with 12 bases in between. Germline lookup yields CDR1 DFQATT and CDR2 SNEGSKA (reference sequence). This chain's CDR3 is CSARDPGTLEQYF. As DNA, the CDR3 is TGCAGTGCTAGAGATCCTGGGACCCTCGAGCAGTACTTC.

This clonotype has just a few counts. The chain recombines TRBV29-1 with TRBJ2-7, with D possibly TRBD1 on 6 matching bases. The CDR3 extends over 12 amino acids. V lost 7 bases, J lost 1 base, and 11 bases lay in between. CDR1 and CDR2 (germline): SQVTM, ANQGSEA. The CDR3 protein is CSGGTRSYEQYF. DNA for the CDR3: TGCAGCGGAGGGACACGATCCTACGAGCAGTACTTC.

This clonotype turned up a few times. The CDR3: CSARSGETQYF. The DNA for the CDR3 is TGCAGTGCTAGGTCGGGGGAGACCCAGTACTTC. The chain is built from TRBV20-1 and TRBJ2-5, with a tentative D call TRBD2 (5 bases). V lost 3 bases and J 5 bases, leaving 7 bases between the germline ends. In germline, CDR1 is DFQATT, CDR2 SNEGSKA (reference sequence). The CDR3 contains 11 residues.

The genes are TRBV9 and TRBJ2-1; the D gene is possibly TRBD2 (6 bases). This CDR3 region has 15 residues. The ends were cut back, 4 bases at V and 6 bases at J, with 17 bases in the middle. CDR1 and CDR2 (germline): SGDLS, YYNGEE. The CDR3, as DNA: TGTGCCAGCAGCCCGCGGGATAGGGTAGGCAATGAGCAGTTCTTC. This codes for CASSPRDRVGNEQFF.

This clonotype was counted a few times. The chain joins TRBV5-5 to TRBJ2-6; 9 bases line up with TRBD2. The V segment lost 4 bases and the J segment 0 bases; nucleotides outside the gene matches: 5. The CDR3 has 17 residues. Looked up from germline, CDR1 is SGHKS and CDR2 is YYEKEE (reference sequence). The CDR3 DNA is TGTGCCAGCAGCCGACTAGCGGAGAGCTCTGGGGCCAACGTCCTGACTTTC. This sequence encodes CASSRLAESSGANVLTF.

As regards this clonotype: Since no conserved phenylalanine or tryptophan closes the CDR3, a read error is the likely cause. The rearrangement links TRBV29-1 to TRBJ1-5, with a tentative D call TRBD1 (5 bases). CDR1 is SQVTM, CDR2 ANQGSEA, per germline. CDR3 length equals 13 residues. Trimming took off 4 bases at V and 0 bases at J, with 7 bases between the two ends. The CDR3 sequence: CSVAGTSNQPQHL. The CDR3 region has the DNA TGCAGCGTTGCGGGGACTAGCAATCAGCCCCAGCATCTT.

The rearrangement joins TRBV6-1 to TRBJ1-4, with D hard to call. V was pared by 3 bases and J by 0 bases, with 11 bases between. Per germline, CDR1 MNHNS and CDR2 SASEGT. The CDR3 covers 16 residues. CDR3 in DNA: TGTGCCAGCAGTGACCGGCAGGTAGCAACTAATGAAAAACTGTTTTTT. This codes for CASSDRQVATNEKLFF.

This clonotype was observed a handful of times. The chain joins TRBV15 to TRBJ1-4; 7 bases map to TRBD1. V shed 0 bases, J shed 2 bases, and the junction held 3 bases outside the gene matches. The CDR3 extends over 16 amino acids. Germline V gene sequence: CDR1 LNHNV, CDR2 YYDKDF (reference sequence). In DNA form, the CDR3 reads TGTGCCACCAGCAGAGACCAGGACAGGACTAATGAAAAACTGTTTTTT. Its translation is CATSRDQDRTNEKLFF.

This clonotype was seen more than once but under ten times. One end of the junction fails to match germline, which may point to a read error. V and J are TRBV28 and TRBJ2-2; D tentatively fits TRBD1 or TRBD2 (5 bases each). The CDR3 totals 15 residues. CDR1 and CDR2 from the germline V gene are MDHEN and SYDVKM. Here the CDR3 reads CASSRGGLNTGELSF. As DNA, the CDR3 is TGTGCCAGCAGCCGGGGCGGACTTAACACCGGGGAGCTGTCTTTT.

This clonotype was counted between two and nine times. The J gene is TRBJ2-1, the V gene TRBV5-1; D is perhaps TRBD2 (6 bases). Germline V CDR1 and CDR2: SGHRS, YFSETQ. CDR3 length: 15 amino acids. V lost 1 base and J 4 bases, leaving 12 bases between the germline ends. In DNA form, the CDR3 reads TGCGCCAGCAGCTTGTCCAGCGGGCATTACAATGAGCAGTTCTTC. It translates to CASSLSSGHYNEQFF.

The chain joins TRBV7-9 to TRBJ2-5; 8 bases line up with TRBD1. The DNA end favors TRBJ2-7, so the J call may be wrong. The CDR3 has 15 residues. CDR1 is SEHNR, CDR2 FQNEAQ, per germline (reference sequence). In DNA form, the CDR3 reads TGTGCCAGCAGCCCGAAGACAGGGGCTGGGTCCGAGCAGTACTTC. The encoded protein is CASSPKTGAGSEQYF.

The V call is TRBV20-1, the J call TRBJ2-1; 11 bases line up with TRBD2. The CDR3 covers 16 residues. The germline gives CDR1 DFQATT, CDR2 SNEGSKA (reference sequence). V lost 7 bases to trimming and J lost 8 bases; unmatched junction nucleotides: 16. The CDR3 DNA follows: TGCAGTGGGGAGGGGCTCGGGGTAGCGGGAGGGCATGAGCAGTTCTTC. Amino acid sequence: CSGEGLGVAGGHEQFF.

The chain joins TRBV3-1 to TRBJ1-6, with D tentatively TRBD1 (6 bases). Germline-derived CDR1 and CDR2 are LGHDT and YNNKEL (reference sequence). Trimming left V 1 base short and J 6 bases short, with 10 bases between. The CDR3 loop spans 15 amino acids. The CDR3 spells CASSQGQVINSPLHF. CDR3 nucleotides: TGTGCCAGCAGCCAAGGACAGGTTATTAATTCACCCCTCCACTTT.